This T cell receptor (beta chain) was sequenced during a study of graft-versus-host responses after intestinal transplantation. TCRdb keeps only in-frame clones here, not all; method: immunoSEQ multiplex PCR. The sample contains around 70,000 clones, around 90% of which appear only once. As for this clone: The antigen is not known.

V lost 2 bases and J 3 bases, leaving 7 bases between the germline ends. The CDR3 is 14 amino acids. CDR1 and CDR2 (germline): MDHEN, SYDVKM. Here the sequenced sample was unstimulated CD8+ T cells sorted from spleen or lymph node cells, taken before intestinal transplant. The chain joins TRBV28 to TRBJ2-2, with no clear D. This TCR was recovered from a human donor who received an intestinal transplant. CDR3 nucleotides: TGTGCCAGCAGTTTACATACATACACCGGGGAGCTGTTTTTT. It specifies CASSLHTYTGELFF.